Sequencing of this T cell receptor (beta chain) was carried out in a study of post-analysis software for immune sequencing data. Study-wide results and limits: For normalized Chao1 diversity, multiple sclerosis patients scored significantly lower than controls did.

Sequencing libraries made from TCR beta cDNA carried unique molecular identifiers. MiXCR, run by TCRdb on the PCR reads, gives a single entry per CDR3 protein. The sample comprises 740,000 or so distinct CDR3 sequences, 53% of which are singletons, and approximately 4.2% rests with the top ten. A word on this clonotype: Its antigen is as yet unknown.

This receptor was taken from a girl aged 10-17 years with multiple sclerosis. The sequenced sample was blood.

As DNA, the CDR3 is TGTGCCAGCAGCCCTGGGGAGTCTAACTCTGGGGCCAACGTCCTGACTTTC. It yields the protein CASSPGESNSGANVLTF. J is TRBJ2-6 and V is TRBV11-1, with D possibly being TRBD2 (5 bases). The CDR3 has 17 residues. V lost 5 bases and J lost 0, with 14 bases in between. Germline V CDR1 and CDR2: SGHAT, FQDESV (reference sequence).